One T cell receptor beta chain is described in this entry. These data come from a study of blood T cell repertoires in COVID-19. Overall study context: Samples taken during acute and convalescent COVID-19 were collected in the United States, Italy and Spain. Sample material is recorded as cDNA or gDNA derived from T cells, B-cell-depleted T cells, or PBMCs.

In the authors' methods: Amplification of reference gene primers was used by the study to estimate nucleated cell counts. The repertoire was sequenced with immunoSEQ multiplex PCR; TCRdb's copy has only in-frame clones and lacks some. The V and J calls and clone size are taken from that table; D and trimming were inferred from the DNA. Of 130,000 or so clones listed, 65% to 90% are singletons. The sequenced sample was peripheral blood. The sequence came from a woman in her sixties with active or convalescent COVID-19.

The CDR3 coding sequence is TGTGCCACCAGCAGCAAAATCGGAGGTACTGAAGCTTTCTTT. Translated, it gives CATSSKIGGTEAFF. This rearrangement joins TRBV15 to TRBJ1-1; D is uncertain. The germline gives CDR1 LNHNV, CDR2 YYDKDF (reference sequence). The CDR3 extends over 14 amino acids. V was trimmed by 3 bases and J by 5 bases, leaving 13 bases between them.